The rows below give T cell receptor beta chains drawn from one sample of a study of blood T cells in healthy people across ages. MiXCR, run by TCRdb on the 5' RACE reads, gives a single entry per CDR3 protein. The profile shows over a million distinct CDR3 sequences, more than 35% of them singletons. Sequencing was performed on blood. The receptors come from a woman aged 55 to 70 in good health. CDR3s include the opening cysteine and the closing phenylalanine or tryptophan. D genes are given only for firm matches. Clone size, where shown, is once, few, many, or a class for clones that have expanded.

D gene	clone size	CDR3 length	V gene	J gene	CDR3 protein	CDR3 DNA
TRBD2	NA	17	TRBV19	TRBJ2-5	CATSRGLAGGLQETQYF	TGTGCCACTTCTAGGGGACTAGCGGGAGGGCTCCAAGAGACCCAGTACTTC
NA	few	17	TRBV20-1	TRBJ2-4	CSARDPPADLAKNIQYF	TGCAGTGCTAGAGATCCCCCAGCGGATCTAGCCAAAAACATTCAGTACTTC
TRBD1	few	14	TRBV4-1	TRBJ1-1	CASSQAGGSTEAFF	TGTGCCAGCAGCCAAGCAGGGGGGTCCACTGAAGCTTTCTTT
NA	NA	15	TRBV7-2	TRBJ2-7	CASTNSGLPSYEQYF	TGTGCCAGCACCAACTCGGGTCTTCCTTCCTACGAGCAGTACTTC
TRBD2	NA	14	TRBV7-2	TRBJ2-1	CASSLGLAIGEQFF	TGTGCCAGCAGCTTAGGACTAGCGATCGGTGAGCAGTTCTTC
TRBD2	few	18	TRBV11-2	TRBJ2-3	CASSLDAITGLASDTQYF	TGTGCCAGCAGCTTAGATGCGATAACGGGACTAGCCTCAGATACGCAGTATTTT
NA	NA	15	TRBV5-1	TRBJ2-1	CASSLVAAEGGEQFF	TGCGCCAGCAGCTTGGTGGCGGCCGAGGGGGGTGAGCAGTTCTTC
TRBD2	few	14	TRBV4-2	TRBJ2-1	CASKLAGGGDEQFF	TGTGCCAGCAAACTAGCGGGAGGGGGGGATGAGCAGTTCTTC
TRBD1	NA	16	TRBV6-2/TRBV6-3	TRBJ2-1	CASSYSTGGRTNEQFF	TGTGCCAGCAGTTACTCAACAGGGGGCAGGACTAATGAGCAGTTCTTC
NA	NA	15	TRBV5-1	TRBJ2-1	CASSLLTGRSNEQFF	TGCGCCAGCAGCTTGTTGACAGGTCGGTCCAATGAGCAGTTCTTC
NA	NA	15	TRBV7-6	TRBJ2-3	CASSSLGGTTDTQYF	TGTGCCAGCAGCTCCCTCGGCGGGACCACAGATACGCAGTATTTT
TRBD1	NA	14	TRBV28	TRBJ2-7	CASCLQGSSYEQYF	TGTGCCAGCTGCCTACAGGGGAGCTCCTACGAGCAGTACTTC
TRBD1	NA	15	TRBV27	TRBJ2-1	CASSFRQGGRNEQFF	TGTGCCAGCAGTTTTAGACAGGGGGGCCGCAATGAGCAGTTCTTC
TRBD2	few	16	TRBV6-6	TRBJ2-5	CASSSSPTSWGETQYF	TGTGCCAGCAGCTCAAGCCCGACTAGCTGGGGGGAGACCCAGTACTTC
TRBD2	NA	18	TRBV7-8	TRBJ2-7	CASSLGVAGGAYYNEQYF	TGTGCCAGCAGCTTAGGCGTCGCGGGAGGGGCCTACTACAATGAGCAGTACTTC
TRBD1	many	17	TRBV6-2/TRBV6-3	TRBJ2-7	CASSYTTGTGTSYEQYF	TGTGCCAGCAGTTACACAACCGGGACAGGGACTTCCTACGAGCAGTACTTC
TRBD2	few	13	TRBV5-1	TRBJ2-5	CASSLGGSWEQYF	TGCGCCAGCAGCTTGGGCGGGAGCTGGGAGCAGTACTTC
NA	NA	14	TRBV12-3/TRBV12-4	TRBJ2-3	CASRFSASTDTQYF	TGTGCCAGCAGATTCTCGGCTAGCACAGATACGCAGTATTTT
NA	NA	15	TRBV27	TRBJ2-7	CASSCTPETLYEQYF	TGTGCCAGCAGTTGTACGCCGGAAACCCTCTACGAGCAGTACTTC
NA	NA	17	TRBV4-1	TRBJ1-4	CASSQIGTGTTNEKLFF	TGCGCCAGCAGCCAAATCGGGACTGGGACAACTAATGAAAAACTGTTTTTT
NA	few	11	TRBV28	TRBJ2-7	CASTTVYEQYF	TGTGCCAGCACGACAGTCTACGAGCAGTACTTC
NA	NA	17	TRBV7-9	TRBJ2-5	CASSMWAGRVDQETQYF	TGTGCCAGCAGCATGTGGGCGGGCAGGGTGGATCAAGAGACCCAGTACTTC
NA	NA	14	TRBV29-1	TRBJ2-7	CSVGGDTKSYEQYF	TGCAGCGTTGGGGGGGATACGAAGTCCTACGAGCAGTACTTC
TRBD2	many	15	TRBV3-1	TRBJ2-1	CASSQAGRATNEQFF	TGTGCCAGCAGCCAGGCCGGGAGGGCGACGAATGAGCAGTTCTTC
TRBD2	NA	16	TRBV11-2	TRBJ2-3	CASSSLDGRASDTQYF	TGTGCCAGCAGCTCTTTAGACGGGAGGGCCTCAGATACGCAGTATTTT
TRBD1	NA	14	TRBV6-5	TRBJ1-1	CASKGTGVSTEAFF	TGTGCCAGCAAGGGGACAGGGGTCTCCACTGAAGCTTTCTTT
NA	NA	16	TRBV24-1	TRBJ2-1	CATSDNGIGVYNEQFF	TGTGCTACCAGTGATAATGGGATCGGGGTCTACAATGAGCAGTTCTTC
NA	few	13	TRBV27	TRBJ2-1	CASSSDQTRGRFF	TGTGCCAGCAGTTCGGACCAGACTCGCGGGCGGTTCTTC
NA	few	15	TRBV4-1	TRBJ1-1	CASSQADPRGTEAFF	TGCGCCAGCAGCCAAGCGGATCCCAGGGGCACTGAAGCTTTCTTT
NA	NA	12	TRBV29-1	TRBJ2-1	CSVVPGFNEQFF	TGCAGCGTTGTGCCGGGTTTCAATGAGCAGTTCTTC
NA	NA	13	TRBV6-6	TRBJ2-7	CASTPRTVYEQYF	TGTGCCAGCACCCCGAGGACAGTCTACGAGCAGTACTTC
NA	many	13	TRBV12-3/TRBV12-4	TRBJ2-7	CASSLRGFYEQYF	TGTGCCAGCAGTCTCCGGGGGTTCTACGAGCAGTACTTC
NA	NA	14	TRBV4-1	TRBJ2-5	CASSQDPTLGTQYF	TGCGCCAGCAGCCAAGATCCGACCCTCGGGACCCAGTACTTC
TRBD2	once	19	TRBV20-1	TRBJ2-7	CSARADGTGTSGDPYEQYF	TGCAGTGCTAGAGCGGACGGCACTGGGACTAGCGGTGACCCCTACGAGCAGTACTTC
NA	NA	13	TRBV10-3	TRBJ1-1	CASSAQVNTEAFF	TGTGCCTCGAGTGCACAGGTGAACACTGAAGCTTTCTTT
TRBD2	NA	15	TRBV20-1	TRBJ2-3	CSADFSGSGTDTQYF	TGCAGTGCGGACTTTAGCGGGAGTGGGACAGATACGCAGTATTTT
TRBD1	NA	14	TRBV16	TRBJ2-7	CASSNPDRGYEQYF	TGTGCCAGCAGCAACCCAGACAGGGGATACGAGCAGTACTTC
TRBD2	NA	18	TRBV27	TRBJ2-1	CASSIKRALAGVANEQFF	TGTGCCAGCAGCATTAAACGCGCCCTAGCGGGAGTCGCCAATGAGCAGTTCTTC
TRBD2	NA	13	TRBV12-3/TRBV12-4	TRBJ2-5	CATRGRFLETQYF	TGTGCCACCCGCGGGAGGTTTTTAGAGACCCAGTACTTC
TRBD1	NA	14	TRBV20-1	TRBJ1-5	CSARQGSGLQPQHF	TGCAGTGCTCGACAGGGGAGTGGTCTTCAGCCCCAGCATTTT
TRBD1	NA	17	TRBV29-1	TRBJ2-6	CSVDGRGLSSGANVLTF	TGCAGCGTTGACGGCAGGGGGCTGAGCTCTGGGGCCAACGTCCTGACTTTC
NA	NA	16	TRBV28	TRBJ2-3	CASSTPIPRQTDTQYF	TGTGCCAGCAGCACTCCCATACCCCGACAGACAGATACGCAGTATTTT
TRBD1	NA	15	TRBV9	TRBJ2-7	CASSVNRGLVYEQYF	TGTGCCAGCAGCGTAAACAGGGGGCTCGTCTACGAGCAGTACTTC
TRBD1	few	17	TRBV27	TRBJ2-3	CASSWVRTGGFSDTQYF	TGTGCCAGCAGTTGGGTCCGGACAGGGGGCTTTTCAGATACGCAGTATTTT
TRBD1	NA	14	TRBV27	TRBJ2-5	CASSFVVQGMPQYF	TGTGCCAGCAGTTTCGTGGTACAGGGGATGCCCCAGTACTTC
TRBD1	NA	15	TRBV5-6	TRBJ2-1	CASSLTGQGFNEQFF	TGTGCCAGCAGTCTTACCGGACAGGGGTTTAATGAGCAGTTCTTC
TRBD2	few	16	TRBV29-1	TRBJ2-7	CSVGKPSGRRDYEQYF	TGCAGCGTCGGAAAGCCTAGCGGGAGGAGGGACTACGAGCAGTACTTC
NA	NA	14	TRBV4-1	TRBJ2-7	CASSPTPGRYEQYF	TGCGCCAGCAGCCCTACGCCGGGCCGCTACGAGCAGTACTTC
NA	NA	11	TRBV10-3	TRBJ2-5	CAISTGETQYF	TGTGCCATTAGCACAGGGGAGACCCAGTACTTC
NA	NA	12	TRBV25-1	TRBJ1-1	CASSEWNTEAFF	TGTGCCAGCAGTGAGTGGAACACTGAAGCTTTCTTT